Below are 21 T cell receptor beta chains sequenced from a single sample in a study of cytomegalovirus exposure and HLA in healthy donors. Primers: 60 Vbeta forward and 13 Jbeta reverse. The repertoire was sequenced with immunoSEQ multiplex PCR; TCRdb's copy has only in-frame clones and lacks some. The data hold approximately 170,000 clones, with around four fifths observed a single time. Sequenced material: PBMCs. Source of these receptors: a boy younger than 10 in good health and CMV-seronegative.

The chain recombines TRBV5-6 with TRBJ2-7, with TRBD2 identical over 9 bases. Per the germline V gene, CDR1 is SGHDT and CDR2 is YYEEEE. The CDR3 covers 16 residues. Losses at the gene ends were 4 bases for V and 1 base for J; bases not matched to a gene: 9. The CDR3 loop is CASSMRRAGGSYEQYV. The CDR3 nucleotides are TGTGCCAGCAGCATGCGCCGAGCGGGGGGATCCTACGAGCAGTACGTC.

This clone showed up just once. This chain connects TRBV27 to TRBJ1-2, with no clear D. With 10 bases removed from V and 10 bases from J, the gap between germline ends came to 16 bases. The CDR3 is made up of 11 amino acids. CDR1 MNHEY and CDR2 SMNVEV come from the germline V gene (reference sequence). The CDR3 DNA reads TGTGCCACCCGTCTCCGGGGTAACTACACCTTC. This translates into CATRLRGNYTF.

The genes are TRBV28 and TRBJ2-7, with TRBD1 matching over 7 bases. Germline V gives CDR1 MDHEN, CDR2 SYDVKM. V trimming: 6 bases; J trimming: 3 bases; junction bases outside the gene matches: 8. The length of the CDR3 is 14 residues. The CDR3 DNA is TGTGCCAGCAGACAACTTGACAGGGACTACGAGCAGTACTTC. Translated, it gives CASRQLDRDYEQYF.

J is TRBJ2-2 and V is TRBV5-4, with a tentative D call TRBD1 (6 bases). The CDR3 has 16 amino acids. V was shortened by 5 bases and J by 7 bases, with 21 bases between the two germline ends. CDR1 and CDR2 from the germline V gene are SGHNT and YYREEE (reference sequence). The CDR3 region is CASRSQSRGRNGELFF. CDR3 coding DNA: TGTGCCAGCAGAAGCCAGTCCAGGGGAAGGAACGGGGAGCTGTTTTTT.

The chain uses TRBV19 and TRBJ1-5; tentative D call: TRBD1 (5 bases). CDR3 size: 17 residues. V was clipped by 4 bases and J by 2 bases, with 18 bases between them. Looked up from germline, CDR1 is LNHDA and CDR2 is SQIVND (reference sequence). CDR3 nucleotide sequence: TGTGCCAGTAGTAGGCAGGGTGACATAGCGGGCAATCAGCCCCAGCATTTT. This sequence encodes CASSRQGDIAGNQPQHF.

The V gene is TRBV5-1, the J gene TRBJ2-5; D is ambiguous. Trimming took 4 bases from V and 3 from J, leaving 16 bases between them. The germline V gene has CDR1 SGHRS and CDR2 YFSETQ. This CDR3 is 15 amino acids long. The CDR3 DNA reads as TGCGCCAGCAGCGATGGGTTGAGGTTGGAAGAGACCCAGTACTTC. This encodes CASSDGLRLEETQYF.

The chain combines TRBV5-1 with TRBJ2-2; 10 bases fit TRBD2. The CDR3 covers 16 residues. V lost 4 bases to trimming and J lost 2 bases; unmatched junction nucleotides: 5. The germline gives CDR1 SGHRS, CDR2 YFSETQ. CDR3 nucleotides: TGCGCCAGCAGCCTCGGGACTAGCGACAACACCGGGGAGCTGTTTTTT. Translated, it gives CASSLGTSDNTGELFF. Variable domain in full (rest from reference TRBV5-1 and TRBJ2-2): KAGVTQTPRYLIKTRGQQVTLSCSPISGHRSVSWYQQTPGQGLQFLFEYFSETQRNKGNFPGRFSGRQFSNSRSEMNVSTLELGDSALYLCASSLGTSDNTGELFFGEGSRLTVL.

The J gene is TRBJ2-7, the V gene TRBV25-1; D gene ambiguous. The CDR3 has 12 residues. Per germline, CDR1 MGHDK and CDR2 SYGVNS. Trimming pared 2 bases from V and 6 bases from J, leaving 8 bases between. The CDR3 loop is CASSEGRGEQYF. The CDR3 DNA sequence: TGTGCCAGCAGTGAAGGTCGAGGCGAGCAGTACTTC.

This clone occurred a few times. V gene TRBV6-5 combines with J gene TRBJ1-2, with D perhaps matching TRBD1 (6 bases). Trimming removed 2 bases at V and 4 bases at J, with 14 bases between. In germline, CDR1 is MNHEY, CDR2 SVGAGI. The CDR3 sequence is 15 residues long. The chain's CDR3 is CASSYEAGAGYGYTF. CDR3 DNA sequence: TGTGCCAGCAGTTACGAGGCAGGGGCAGGCTATGGCTACACCTTC.

This chain connects TRBV29-1 to TRBJ1-2; tentatively, D is TRBD1 (6 bases). Germline V gene sequence: CDR1 SQVTM, CDR2 ANQGSEA. The CDR3 has 15 amino acids. V was cut by 1 base and J by 5 bases, with 17 bases left in between. The CDR3 DNA sequence: TGCAGCGTTGAAGCCGGGGGGCAGTTGGCGTATGGCTACACCTTC. As protein: CSVEAGGQLAYGYTF.

The genes are TRBV7-2 and TRBJ1-2, with TRBD1 as a possible D gene (5 bases). Germline assignment: CDR1 SGHTA and CDR2 FQGNSA. Trimming cost V 1 base and J 4 bases, with 13 bases left between them. The CDR3 loop spans 15 amino acids. The CDR3 protein is CASSLEAPGGYGYTF. CDR3 in DNA: TGTGCCAGCAGCTTAGAGGCCCCGGGGGGCTATGGCTACACCTTC.

V usage is TRBV5-1 and J usage is TRBJ2-7; D might be TRBD2 (5 bases). V shed 4 bases and J shed 5 bases, with 19 bases lying between them. Germline assignment: CDR1 SGHRS and CDR2 YFSETQ. The CDR3 has 15 amino acids. In DNA, the CDR3 is TGCGCCAGCAGCCCTGGGCCTAGCCGGATAGACGAGCAGTACGTC. Its protein is CASSPGPSRIDEQYV.

The chain carries TRBV27 and TRBJ2-7, with 10 bases aligning to TRBD2. Germline lookup yields CDR1 MNHEY and CDR2 SMNVEV (reference sequence). The ends lost 6 bases at V and 5 bases at J; junction bases unmatched: 10. CDR3 length equals 15 residues. CDR3 region: CASRPDRLAGHEQYF. CDR3 sequence (DNA): TGTGCCAGCAGGCCAGACCGACTAGCGGGCCACGAGCAGTACTTC.

This chain connects TRBV19 to TRBJ1-4; 7 nucleotides line up with TRBD1. CDR1 and CDR2 (germline): LNHDA, SQIVND (reference sequence). The CDR3 has 12 residues. V lost 9 bases, J lost 11 bases, and 9 bases stayed unmatched. This chain's CDR3 is CASTQGLGKLFF. CDR3 nucleotides: TGTGCCAGCACACAGGGGTTAGGGAAACTGTTTTTT.

This clone was seen a handful of times. The chain has TRBV6-5 and TRBJ2-5, with D possibly TRBD2 on 7 matching bases. CDR1 and CDR2 (germline): MNHEY, SVGAGI. V lost 2 bases and J 5 bases, leaving 15 bases between the germline ends. The CDR3 covers 15 residues. The CDR3 spells CASSYVGGPGETQYF. In DNA form, the CDR3 reads TGTGCCAGCAGTTACGTGGGGGGGCCGGGGGAGACCCAGTACTTC.

This clone was detected only a few times. The chain links TRBV25-1 to TRBJ1-2; D is unclear. With 5 bases removed from V and 7 bases from J, the gap between germline ends came to 11 bases. This CDR3 contains 12 residues. Germline V gene lookup returns CDR1 MGHDK and CDR2 SYGVNS. The DNA for the CDR3 is TGTGCCAGCAGTAGGGAGATTGGTGGCTACACCTTC. Its translation is CASSREIGGYTF.

The chain uses TRBV11-2 and TRBJ2-1; 11 bases agree with TRBD2. Germline V gene lookup returns CDR1 SGHAT and CDR2 FQNNGV. Losses at the gene ends were 2 bases for V and 8 bases for J; bases not matched to a gene: 11. The CDR3 runs to 17 residues. The CDR3 DNA reads as TGTGCCAGCAGCTTAAAAGTAGCGGGAGGGCCTTTGGATGAGCAGTTCTTC. Translated: CASSLKVAGGPLDEQFF.

The sample holds a few counts of this clone. V and J are TRBV2 and TRBJ1-2; 7 nucleotides align to TRBD1. CDR3 length: 14 amino acids. J lost 3 bases, V lost 3 bases, and 4 bases had no gene match. The germline V gene encodes CDR1 SNHLY and CDR2 FYNNEI. DNA for the CDR3: TGTGCCAGCAGTGAGCGGCAGGGGGACTATGGCTACACCTTC. It codes for CASSERQGDYGYTF.

This chain uses TRBV29-1 with TRBJ1-2, with D possibly being TRBD1 (6 bases). CDR1 and CDR2 (germline): SQVTM, ANQGSEA. The CDR3 length is 14 residues. Trimming took 4 bases from V and 3 from J, leaving 15 bases between them. The CDR3, as DNA: TGCAGCGTTGTGGTGACAGGAGTCGACTATGGCTACACCTTC. This sequence encodes CSVVVTGVDYGYTF.

V and J are TRBV30 and TRBJ1-4; a weak D match, TRBD1 (6 bases). The V and J ends lost 2 bases and 2 bases respectively, with 12 bases between them. This CDR3 has 15 residues. Germline V gene sequence: CDR1 GTSNPN, CDR2 SVGIG (reference sequence). The CDR3 DNA reads TGTGCCTGGAGTAGGGGGAGGGTCACTAATGAAAAACTGTTTTTT. Protein: CAWSRGRVTNEKLFF.

The chain employs TRBV5-6 and TRBJ2-5; TRBD2 agrees at 11 bases. Trimming at V came to 5 bases and at J to 2 bases, leaving 5 bases not matched to a gene. This CDR3 has 15 residues. In germline, CDR1 is SGHDT, CDR2 YYEEEE. DNA for the CDR3: TGTGCCAGCAGGGGGGGACTAGCGGTTCAAGAGACCCAGTACTTC. Encoded protein: CASRGGLAVQETQYF.